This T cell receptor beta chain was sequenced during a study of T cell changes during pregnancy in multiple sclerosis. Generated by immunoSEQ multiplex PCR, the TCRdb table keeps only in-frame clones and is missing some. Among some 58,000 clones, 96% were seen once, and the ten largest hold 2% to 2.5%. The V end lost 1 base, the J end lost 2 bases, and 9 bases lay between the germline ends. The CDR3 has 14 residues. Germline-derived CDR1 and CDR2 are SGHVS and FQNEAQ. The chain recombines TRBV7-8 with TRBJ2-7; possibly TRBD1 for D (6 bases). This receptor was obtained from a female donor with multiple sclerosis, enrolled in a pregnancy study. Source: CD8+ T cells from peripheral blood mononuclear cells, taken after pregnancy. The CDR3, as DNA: TGTGCCAGCAGCTTAGGTCCAGGGGCCTACGAGCAGTACTTC. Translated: CASSLGPGAYEQYF.